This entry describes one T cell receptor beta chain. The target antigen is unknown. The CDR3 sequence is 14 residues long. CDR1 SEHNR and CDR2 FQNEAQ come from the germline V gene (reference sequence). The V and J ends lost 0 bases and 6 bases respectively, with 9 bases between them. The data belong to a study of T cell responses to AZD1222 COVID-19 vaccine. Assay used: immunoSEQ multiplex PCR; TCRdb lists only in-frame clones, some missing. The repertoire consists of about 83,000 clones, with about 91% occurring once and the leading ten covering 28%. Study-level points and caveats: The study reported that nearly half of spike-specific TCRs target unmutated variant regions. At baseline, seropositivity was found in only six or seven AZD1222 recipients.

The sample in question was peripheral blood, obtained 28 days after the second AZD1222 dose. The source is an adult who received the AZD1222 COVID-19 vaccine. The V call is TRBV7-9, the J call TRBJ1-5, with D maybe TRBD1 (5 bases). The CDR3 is CASSLAGGSQPQHF. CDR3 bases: TGTGCCAGCAGCTTAGCGGGGGGAAGTCAGCCCCAGCATTTT.